What follows are 26 T cell receptor beta chains derived from one specimen sequenced in a study of CD8+CD57+ T cells in acquired aplastic anemia. CDR3 and TCR beta VDJ profiling relied on genomic DNA as the template. MiXCR was run by TCRdb on the reads, yielding one entry per CDR3 protein. The repertoire holds 250,000 to 300,000 distinct CDR3 sequences, with around 60% as singletons. Sequencing was carried out using sorted CD4+, CD8+, or CD8+CD57+ T cells (not recorded which) from PBMCs. These receptors were collected from a human donor with severe aplastic anemia or a healthy control (not recorded which).

This chain links TRBV2 with TRBJ1-1; 10 nucleotides align to TRBD1. This CDR3 region has 14 residues. Germline V gene sequence: CDR1 SNHLY, CDR2 FYNNEI. V gave up 6 bases and J gave up 5 bases; unmatched junction bases: 6. The CDR3 sequence: CASREDRGRTEAFF. CDR3 bases: TGTGCCAGCAGGGAGGACAGGGGGAGAACTGAAGCTTTCTTT.

This clonotype was picked up many times. This rearrangement joins TRBV29-1 to TRBJ1-3, with D tentatively TRBD1 (5 bases). Germline assignment: CDR1 SQVTM and CDR2 ANQGSEA. The CDR3 consists of 16 residues. Trimming left V 3 bases short and J 4 bases short, with 19 bases between. In nucleotides, the CDR3 is TGCAGCGTTGACTTCGCCCCCGGGGCCGCGGGAAACACCATATATTTT. This sequence encodes CSVDFAPGAAGNTIYF.

In its sample, this clonotype was seen once. The CDR3 sequence is CATIQRSRDRTSYEQYF. CDR3 nucleotides: TGTGCCACCATCCAGCGATCCCGGGACAGGACGTCCTACGAGCAGTACTTC. The chain links TRBV12-3 or TRBV12-4 to TRBJ2-7, with 8 bases lining up with TRBD1. The CDR3 has 17 residues. The V gene end was trimmed by 10 bases and the J gene end by 1 base; junction bases not matched to a gene: 18.

Notes on this clonotype: This CDR3 fails to terminate in the conserved phenylalanine or tryptophan, so it likely reflects a read error. It is unclear where the CDR3 begins or ends on the DNA, so no DNA is shown, and the CDR3 is as TCRdb lists it. This sequence joins TRBV10-3 and TRBJ2-2; TRBD2 is the table's D call and was not checked against the DNA. Germline V gives CDR1 ENHRY, CDR2 SYGVKD. The length of the CDR3 is 13 amino acids, counting both ends. The CDR3 reads CATSGENTGELCA.

The rearrangement uses TRBV7-2 and TRBJ2-7; D not resolved. Trimming took 3 bases from V and 1 from J, leaving 10 bases between them. CDR1 is SGHTA, CDR2 FQGNSA, per germline. The CDR3 covers 14 residues. CDR3 protein: CASSFGVGSYEQYF. CDR3 bases: TGTGCCAGCAGCTTTGGGGTAGGATCCTACGAGCAGTACTTC.

This clonotype was seen repeatedly, ten times or more. V and J are TRBV7-2 and TRBJ1-3; D perhaps matches TRBD1 (6 bases). CDR1 is SGHTA and CDR2 is FQGNSA in the germline V gene. V shed 5 bases and J shed 0 bases, with 11 bases lying between them. The CDR3 loop spans 15 amino acids. The CDR3 nucleotides read TGTGCCAGCAGCCCCGGGACACACTCTGGAAACACCATATATTTT. It specifies CASSPGTHSGNTIYF.

The chain uses TRBV20-1 and TRBJ2-1; D call uncertain. CDR1 is DFQATT and CDR2 is SNEGSKA in the germline V gene (reference sequence). The CDR3 runs 11 residues. V was pared by 1 base and J by 9 bases, with 7 bases between. CDR3 DNA: TGCAGTGCTAGAGGCGCAGGTGAGCAGTTCTTC. It specifies CSARGAGEQFF.

This clonotype was recorded many times. The genes are TRBV5-1 and TRBJ1-1, with D perhaps TRBD1 (5 bases). This CDR3 has 15 residues. Trimming stripped 5 bases from V and 2 bases from J, with 16 bases between. The germline CDR1 and CDR2 sequences are SGHRS and YFSETQ. This CDR3 reads CASSPGTNINTEAFF. CDR3 coding DNA: TGCGCCAGCAGTCCCGGGACCAATATCAACACTGAAGCTTTCTTT. Full variable domain (rest looked up from reference TRBV5-1 and TRBJ1-1): KAGVTQTPRYLIKTRGQQVTLSCSPISGHRSVSWYQQTPGQGLQFLFEYFSETQRNKGNFPGRFSGRQFSNSRSEMNVSTLELGDSALYLCASSPGTNINTEAFFGQGTRLTVV.

This clonotype was seen once. This may be a read error, as it is one base from a much larger clone. The genes are TRBV12-3 or TRBV12-4 and TRBJ1-2; D might be TRBD1 (5 bases). The CDR3 is 13 residues long. The CDR3 bases are TGTGCCGGCAGCCGTACAGGCTTCTATGGCTACACCTTC. Translated: CAGSRTGFYGYTF.

The sample holds a few counts of this clonotype. The chain uses TRBV6-2 or TRBV6-3 and TRBJ2-1; TRBD2 is a possible D gene (5 bases). Germline V lookup: CDR1 MNHEY, CDR2 SVGEGT. Trimming left V 10 bases short and J 8 bases short, with 21 bases between. The CDR3 runs to 14 residues. CDR3 sequence: CAISGWAVVDEQFF. In DNA, the CDR3 is TGTGCCATCTCGGGGTGGGCCGTTGTCGATGAGCAGTTCTTC.

This clonotype was observed many times. At one end the junction does not follow the germline gene, possibly because of a read error. The chain combines TRBV20-1 with TRBJ2-1; a weak D match, TRBD2 (6 bases). The CDR3 covers 15 residues. Germline lookup yields CDR1 DFQATT and CDR2 SNEGSKA (reference sequence). CDR3 DNA: TGCAGTGCGAGAGGGAGGCCGGGAAGCCTGAATGAGCAGTTCTTC. Translating gives CSARGRPGSLNEQFF.

The V call is TRBV7-6, the J call TRBJ2-7; 10 bases fit TRBD2. The J call is in doubt because the DNA end fits TRBJ2-1 better. This CDR3 is 15 amino acids long. Germline CDR1 SGHVS, CDR2 FNYEAQ. CDR3 loop: CASSLETSGYNEQFF. DNA for the CDR3: TGTGCCAGCAGCTTAGAGACTAGCGGGTACAATGAGCAGTTCTTC.

This clonotype was counted ten times or more. The chain couples TRBV5-1 to TRBJ1-1, with 9 nucleotides matching TRBD1. The germline CDR1 and CDR2 sequences are SGHRS and YFSETQ. V was clipped by 4 bases and J by 9 bases; unmatched bases: 16. The CDR3 runs 16 residues. The CDR3 DNA reads as TGCGCCAGCAGCCCAGATCAGGGTGGGACAGGGCTAAAAGCTTTCTTT. This translates into CASSPDQGGTGLKAFF.

This sequence joins TRBV19 and TRBJ2-7; D is perhaps TRBD1 or TRBD2 (5 bases each). The ends were cut back, 3 bases at V and 3 bases at J, with 9 bases in the middle. Looked up from germline, CDR1 is LNHDA and CDR2 is SQIVND (reference sequence). CDR3 size: 13 residues. The chain's CDR3 is CASSIGAHYEQYF. In nucleotides, the CDR3 is TGTGCCAGTAGTATCGGGGCCCACTACGAGCAGTACTTC.

The chain has TRBV3-2 and TRBJ1-1. TRBV3-2 counts as a pseudogene. The CDR3 sequence is 14 residues long. The CDR3 DNA is TGTGCCAGCAGCCAAGATTGGGGGAACACTGAAGCTTTCTTT. This translates into CASSQDWGNTEAFF.

This clonotype was recorded many times. The chain uses TRBV6-5 and TRBJ1-2; no definite D call. V lost 2 bases to trimming and J lost 8 bases, with 12 bases between them. CDR3 length: 13 amino acids. The V gene's germline CDR1 is MNHEY and CDR2 SVGAGI. CDR3 nucleotides: TGTGCCAGCAGTTACGCGGGAGCCCGGGGCTACACCTTC. Translation: CASSYAGARGYTF.

This clonotype came up a few times. The gene calls are TRBV20-1 and TRBJ2-7; 8 bases fit TRBD2. The V gene end was trimmed by 3 bases and the J gene end by 12 bases; junction bases not matched to a gene: 10. This CDR3 region has 12 residues. Germline V gene lookup returns CDR1 DFQATT and CDR2 SNEGSKA (reference sequence). The CDR3 spells CSARPAGGRAYF. DNA of the CDR3: TGCAGTGCTAGGCCCGCGGGGGGCAGAGCGTACTTC.

The chain joins TRBV6-2 or TRBV6-3 to TRBJ2-7; D unclear. V lost 7 bases and J 5 bases, leaving 9 bases between the germline ends. This CDR3 region has 11 residues. The germline CDR1 and CDR2 sequences are MNHEY and SVGEGT. CDR3 amino acids: CASTSSNEQYF. The CDR3 nucleotides are TGTGCCAGCACGAGCAGCAACGAGCAGTACTTC.

The genes are TRBV7-2 and TRBJ1-1; TRBD1 matches at 10 bases. CDR3 size: 12 residues. Trimming took 4 bases from V and 7 from J; bases not matched to a gene: 0. The germline V gene has CDR1 SGHTA and CDR2 FQGNSA. The CDR3 DNA reads as TGTGCCAGCAGCTGGACAGGGGGTGAAGCTTTCTTT. Its protein product is CASSWTGGEAFF. Full variable domain (missing parts from reference TRBV7-2 and TRBJ1-1): GAGVSQSPSNKVTEKGKDVELRCDPISGHTALYWYRQSLGQGLEFLIYFQGNSAPDKSGLPSDRFSAERTGGSVSTLTIQRTQQEDSAVYLCASSWTGGEAFFGQGTRLTVV.

To note about this clonotype: In this CDR3 the conserved last residue, phenylalanine or tryptophan, is missing, so a read error is likely. The rearrangement joins TRBV7-3 to TRBJ2-3; the D is unclear. Trimming took 3 bases from V and 3 from J, leaving 13 bases between them. This CDR3 is 15 amino acids long. Germline loops: CDR1 SGHTA, CDR2 FQGTGA. This CDR3 is CASSLESQQTDTQYL. CDR3 DNA: TGTGCCAGCAGCTTGGAGTCCCAGCAAACAGATACGCAGTATCTT.

This clonotype was seen only a few times. The rearrangement links TRBV9 to TRBJ2-3, with D possibly being TRBD1 or TRBD2 (5 bases each). Germline CDR1 and CDR2: SGDLS and YYNGEE. V shed 2 bases and J shed 1 base, with 8 bases lying between them. The CDR3 is 14 residues long. In DNA, the CDR3 is TGTGCCAGCAGCGTGGGACGGGGCACAGATACGCAGTATTTT. Its protein product is CASSVGRGTDTQYF.

The V gene is TRBV20-1, the J gene TRBJ1-2; D is ambiguous. V lost 3 bases and J lost 2, with 13 bases in between. From germline, CDR1 is DFQATT and CDR2 SNEGSKA (reference sequence). There are 14 residues in the CDR3. This chain's CDR3 is CSASFDRTNYGYTF. CDR3 DNA: TGCAGTGCTAGTTTTGACCGCACAAACTATGGCTACACCTTC.

A note on this clonotype: Since no conserved phenylalanine or tryptophan closes the CDR3, a read error is the likely cause. The J gene is TRBJ1-5, the V gene TRBV20-1; TRBD1 agrees at 9 bases. Germline V gene sequence: CDR1 DFQATT, CDR2 SNEGSKA (reference sequence). The CDR3 covers 14 residues. The trim removed 4 bases at V and 9 bases at J, leaving 10 bases unmatched. DNA for the CDR3: TGCAGTGCTACCAGACAGGGGGAAGGAGGGCCCCAGCATTCT. It codes for CSATRQGEGGPQHS.

In its sample, this clonotype was seen once. The chain employs TRBV18 and TRBJ1-1, with 11 positions matching TRBD1. CDR3 length: 16 amino acids. Germline-derived CDR1 and CDR2 are KGHSH and LQKENI. J was trimmed by 6 bases and V by 5 bases; bases with no gene match: 11. DNA for the CDR3: TGTGCCAGCTCAACGGACAGGGGGCTCTCACTTGCTGAAGCTTTCTTT. It translates to CASSTDRGLSLAEAFF.

Points on this clonotype: A read error is possible here, since a much larger clone lies one base away. J is TRBJ2-7 and V is TRBV12-3 or TRBV12-4, with D possibly being TRBD2 (7 bases). The CDR3 sequence is 15 residues long. Trimming took 7 bases from V and 5 from J, leaving 21 bases between them. The CDR3 nucleotides are TGTGCCAGCATTTCGACTCGGGGGGCCACCCACGAGCAGTACTTC. Translating gives CASISTRGATHEQYF.

This chain uses TRBV7-3 with TRBJ2-5, with D tentatively TRBD2 (6 bases). The CDR3 covers 16 residues. Per the germline V gene, CDR1 is SGHTA and CDR2 is FQGTGA. Trimming cost V 5 bases and J 4 bases, with 20 bases left between them. CDR3 sequence (DNA): TGTGCCAGCAGCAGGTGGCCTATCGGGGGAGGAGAGACCCAGTACTTC. It translates to CASSRWPIGGGETQYF. Full variable domain (remainder filled in from reference TRBV7-3 and TRBJ2-5): GAGVSQTPSNKVTEKGKYVELRCDPISGHTALYWYRQSLGQGPEFLIYFQGTGAADDSGLPNDRFFAVRPEGSVSTLKIQRTERGDSAVYLCASSRWPIGGGETQYFGPGTRLLVL.